This TCR beta chain was found in a study of cytomegalovirus exposure and HLA in healthy donors. With 2 bases clipped from V and 3 bases from J, the junction kept 12 bases outside the gene matches. The CDR3 contains 18 residues. Germline values: CDR1 SGHRS, CDR2 YFSETQ. PCR was performed using 60 Vbeta and 13 Jbeta primers. Produced via immunoSEQ multiplex PCR; TCRdb's table is partial and in-frame only. The sample has 250,000 to 350,000 clones, 80% seen once. The specimen was PBMCs. The chain has TRBV5-1 and TRBJ2-1, with 9 positions matching TRBD2. This TCR derives from a girl aged 2 to 9 in good health and CMV-seronegative. CDR3 nucleotides: TGCGCCAGCAGCTTCCTAGCGGGAAACAGAAGGGGCTACAATGAGCAGTTCTTC. Residues: CASSFLAGNRRGYNEQFF.